A single sample gave rise to the 10 T cell receptor beta chains below, sequenced in a study of T cell responses to AZD1222 COVID-19 vaccine. Clones were sequenced by immunoSEQ multiplex PCR, and TCRdb holds only the in-frame ones, with some missing. This table holds tens of thousands of clones, approximately 90% found once. Source: peripheral blood, taken 28 days after the second AZD1222 dose. These receptors originate from an adult who received the AZD1222 COVID-19 vaccine.

V gene TRBV7-3 combines with J gene TRBJ1-6; 7 bases are shared with TRBD1. With 3 bases clipped from V and 9 bases from J, the junction kept 5 bases outside the gene matches. The CDR3 has 14 amino acids. CDR1 is SGHTA, CDR2 FQGTGA, per germline. CDR3 nucleotides: TGTGCCAGCAGCTTGGGACAGTTGGGTTCACCCCTCCACTTT. This codes for CASSLGQLGSPLHF.

The gene calls are TRBV19 and TRBJ2-3; D remains ambiguous. The CDR3 sequence is 14 residues long. Trimming removed 5 bases at V and 2 bases at J, with 11 bases between. Germline V gives CDR1 LNHDA, CDR2 SQIVND (reference sequence). The CDR3 region is CASSDPAYTDTQYF. The CDR3 bases are TGTGCCAGTAGTGACCCAGCTTACACAGATACGCAGTATTTT.

The V and J genes are TRBV7-3 and TRBJ1-2; 7 nucleotides match TRBD1. The length of the CDR3 is 13 residues. Germline CDR1 and CDR2: SGHTA and FQGTGA. After removal of 5 bases from V and 8 bases from J, the junction contained 8 bases not matched to a gene. CDR3 residues: CASSPNRGGGYTF. DNA for the CDR3: TGTGCCAGCAGCCCGAACAGGGGTGGCGGCTACACCTTC. Complete variable domain (other parts from reference TRBV7-3 and TRBJ1-2): GAGVSQTPSNKVTEKGKYVELRCDPISGHTALYWYRQSLGQGPEFLIYFQGTGAADDSGLPNDRFFAVRPEGSVSTLKIQRTERGDSAVYLCASSPNRGGGYTFGSGTRLTVV.

The chain couples TRBV5-1 to TRBJ2-5; TRBD2 agrees at 10 bases. CDR1 and CDR2 (germline): SGHRS, YFSETQ. Unmatched junction bases numbered 4, after V lost 0 bases and J lost 5 bases. The CDR3 has 15 amino acids. The CDR3 DNA sequence: TGCGCCAGCAGCTTGGCTAGCGGGAGAAAGGAGACCCAGTACTTC. Protein: CASSLASGRKETQYF.

The V call is TRBV27, the J call TRBJ2-1; 8 bases line up with TRBD2. Germline CDR1 reads MNHEY; CDR2 reads SMNVEV (reference sequence). V lost 5 bases and J lost 10; bases outside the gene matches: 7. The CDR3 spans 13 residues. The CDR3 region has the DNA TGTGCCAGCAGTCTGGGACTAGATACCGAGCAGTTCTTC. Translated, it gives CASSLGLDTEQFF.

The chain uses TRBV7-2 and TRBJ2-7, with a possible D match to TRBD2 (6 bases). From germline, CDR1 is SGHTA and CDR2 FQGNSA. Trimming took 3 bases from V and 5 from J, leaving 20 bases between them. This CDR3 region has 16 residues. CDR3 amino acids: CASSLDFSRTINEQYF. CDR3 nucleotide sequence: TGTGCCAGCAGCTTGGACTTTTCGCGGACTATTAACGAGCAGTACTTC.

The CDR3 loop reads CASTSGATQYF. In DNA, the CDR3 is TGTGCCAGCACCTCGGGCGCGACCCAGTACTTC. The rearrangement uses TRBV11-2 and TRBJ2-5, with unresolved D. The germline V gene has CDR1 SGHAT and CDR2 FQNNGV. The germline V and J ends were trimmed by 7 bases and 7 bases, with 10 bases remaining between them. The CDR3 covers 11 residues.

The chain joins TRBV20-1 to TRBJ2-7; D may match TRBD1 or TRBD2 (6 bases each). Germline loops: CDR1 DFQATT, CDR2 SNEGSKA (reference sequence). This CDR3 is built from 16 residues. Trimming shortened V by 3 bases and J by 3 bases, and 21 bases separated the two germline ends. The CDR3 DNA follows: TGCAGTGCTAGTGGGGGGTCAGGGGTGGTTTACTACGAGCAGTACTTC. It codes for CSASGGSGVVYYEQYF.

The chain combines TRBV6-6 with TRBJ2-1; either TRBD1 or TRBD2 may supply D (5 bases each). The CDR3 runs 13 residues. V lost 6 bases and J lost 9, with 15 bases in between. CDR1 and CDR2 from the germline V gene are MNHNY and SVGAGI (reference sequence). DNA of the CDR3: TGTGCCAGCAGGGTGGGGGAAACGGGTGAGCAGTTCTTC. Amino acids: CASRVGETGEQFF.

The chain carries TRBV3-1 (or the pseudogene TRBV3-2) and TRBJ2-1; no definite D call. Germline values: CDR1 LGHDT, CDR2 YNNKEL (reference sequence). Deletions cut 3 bases from V and 6 bases from J, with 9 bases between. The CDR3 has 13 residues. The CDR3 spells CASSQGWGNEQFF. CDR3 DNA sequence: TGTGCCAGCAGCCAGGGGTGGGGCAATGAGCAGTTCTTC.